This TCR beta chain was sequenced in a study of blood T cells in healthy people across ages. For the study at large: Researchers report that template switching captured about one barcoded beta molecule per two T cells. General study findings and limits: Long-lived and aged donors differed, with more naive CD4+ cells and higher diversity in the long-lived. A strong correlation was seen between TCR beta diversity and naive T cell percentage.

Of note for this clonotype: Antigen unknown.

Primers used in a second PCR of roughly 7 to 11 cycles were a sample-barcoded 5' primer and a J-beta primer mix. Each CDR3 protein is one row after TCRdb ran MiXCR on the 5' RACE reads. The repertoire holds some 900,000 distinct CDR3 sequences, with roughly 52% as singletons. Per sample, at least 6 micrograms of total RNA were extracted. The sequencing input was blood. The sequence was collected from a man younger than 40 in good health.

The CDR3 coding sequence is TGTGCCAGCAGCCCCTACACTAAGGACACCCAGTACTTC. As protein: CASSPYTKDTQYF. The chain is built from TRBV7-2 and TRBJ2-5; D unclear. Germline CDR1 reads SGHTA; CDR2 reads FQGNSA. Trimming pared 5 bases from V and 8 bases from J, leaving 15 bases between. CDR3 length equals 13 residues. Drawing the rest from reference TRBV7-2 and TRBJ2-5, the complete variable domain is GAGVSQSPSNKVTEKGKDVELRCDPISGHTALYWYRQSLGQGLEFLIYFQGNSAPDKSGLPSDRFSAERTGGSVSTLTIQRTQQEDSAVYLCASSPYTKDTQYFGPGTRLLVL.